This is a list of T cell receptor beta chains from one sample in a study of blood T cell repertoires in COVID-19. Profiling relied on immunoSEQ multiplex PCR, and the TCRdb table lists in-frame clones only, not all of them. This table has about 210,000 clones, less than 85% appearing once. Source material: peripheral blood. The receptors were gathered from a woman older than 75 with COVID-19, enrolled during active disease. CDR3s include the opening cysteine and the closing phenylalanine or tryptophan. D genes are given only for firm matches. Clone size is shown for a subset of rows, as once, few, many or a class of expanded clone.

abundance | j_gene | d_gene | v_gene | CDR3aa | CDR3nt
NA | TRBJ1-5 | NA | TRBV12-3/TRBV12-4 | CASSQTRDTLWHF | TGTGCCAGCAGTCAGACCCGGGACACCCTCTGGCATTTT
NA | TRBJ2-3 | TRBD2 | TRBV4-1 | CASSTPPGTSGPPTQGPDTQYF | TGCGCCAGCAGCACCCCACCGGGGACTAGCGGGCCCCCTACCCAAGGGCCAGATACGCAGTATTTT
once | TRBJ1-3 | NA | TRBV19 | CASTRGDNSGNTIYF | TGTGCCAGTACCCGGGGGGACAACTCTGGAAACACCATATATTTT
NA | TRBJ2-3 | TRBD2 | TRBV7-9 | CASGTGTSSDTQYF | TGTGCCAGCGGTACCGGGACTAGCTCAGATACGCAGTATTTT
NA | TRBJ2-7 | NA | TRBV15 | CATSREQGTYEQYF | TGTGCCACCAGCAGAGAGCAGGGTACCTACGAGCAGTACTTC
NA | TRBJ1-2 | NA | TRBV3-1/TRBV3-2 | CASRGEVGYTF | TGTGCCAGCAGGGGCGAAGTCGGCTACACCTTC
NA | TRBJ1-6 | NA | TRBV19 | CASSIQASSYNSPLHF | TGTGCCAGTAGTATACAGGCGAGCTCCTATAATTCACCCCTCCACTTT
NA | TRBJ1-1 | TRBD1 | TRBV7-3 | CASSPLPGTGEEAFF | TGTGCCAGCAGCCCATTGCCGGGGACAGGGGAAGAAGCTTTCTTT
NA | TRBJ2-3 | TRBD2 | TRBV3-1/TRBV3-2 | CASSPQSGGFVNTQYF | TGTGCCAGCAGCCCTCAGAGCGGGGGGTTCGTAAATACGCAGTATTTT
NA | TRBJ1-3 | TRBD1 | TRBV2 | CASSPRTGVGSGNTIYF | TGTGCCAGCAGTCCCCGGACAGGGGTTGGCTCTGGAAACACCATATATTTT
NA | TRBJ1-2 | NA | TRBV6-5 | CASKGIGGYTF | TGTGCCAGCAAGGGGATTGGAGGCTACACCTTC
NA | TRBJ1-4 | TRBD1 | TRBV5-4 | CASSLASDRGNEKLFF | TGTGCCAGCAGCTTGGCCTCGGACAGGGGAAATGAAAAACTGTTTTTT
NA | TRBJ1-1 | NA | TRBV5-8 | CASTPRVPMNTEAFF | TGTGCCAGCACCCCCAGGGTACCAATGAACACTGAAGCTTTCTTT
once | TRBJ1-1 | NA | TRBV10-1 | CASSVGGQSGGAFF | TGCGCCAGCAGTGTGGGGGGGCAATCTGGAGGAGCTTTCTTT
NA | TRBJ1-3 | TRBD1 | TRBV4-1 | CASSQRGQGPKKIYF | TGCGCCAGCAGCCAAAGGGGACAGGGGCCAAAAAAGATATATTTT